One TCR beta chain is described in this entry. The record originates from a study of CXCR3-negative and CXCR3-positive naive CD8 T cells. CDR1 MDHEN and CDR2 SYDVKM come from the germline V gene. The CDR3 extends over 15 amino acids. It was by 5' RACE with UMI labels that the TRB cDNA libraries were prepared. From the 5' RACE reads, TCRdb lists one entry per CDR3 protein and no DNA. This repertoire includes some 61,000 distinct CDR3 sequences. This TCR was recovered from a human donor in good health. Some clones in this sample may be carry-over from other donors' samples. The rearrangement joins TRBV28 to TRBJ2-1; lacking DNA, the TRBD2 call made by TCRdb goes unchecked. The specimen was naive CXCR3- CD8+ T cells from blood. Subset given: CD45RO-CCR7+CD27+CD95- naive CD8+ T cells lacking CXCR3 (TNR3-). The CDR3 is CASSLLASGDNEQFF.